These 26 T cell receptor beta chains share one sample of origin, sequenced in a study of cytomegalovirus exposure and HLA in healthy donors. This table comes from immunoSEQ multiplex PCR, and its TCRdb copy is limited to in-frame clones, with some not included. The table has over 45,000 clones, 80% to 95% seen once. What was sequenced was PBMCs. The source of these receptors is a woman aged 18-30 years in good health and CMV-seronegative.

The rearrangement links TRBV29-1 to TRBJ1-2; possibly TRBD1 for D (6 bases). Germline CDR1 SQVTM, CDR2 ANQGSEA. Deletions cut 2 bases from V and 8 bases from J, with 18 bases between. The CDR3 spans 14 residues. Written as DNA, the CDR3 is TGCAGCGTTGAAAAGGGGCGTGGGGGGGGCGGCTACACCTTC. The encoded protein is CSVEKGRGGGGYTF.

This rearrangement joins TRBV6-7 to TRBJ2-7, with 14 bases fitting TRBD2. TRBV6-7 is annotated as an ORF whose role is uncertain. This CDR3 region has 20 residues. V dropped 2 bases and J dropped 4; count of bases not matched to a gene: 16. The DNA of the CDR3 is TGTGCCAGCAGTTACCCCCCGACTAGCGGGAGGGGGGTTTTTCGGTACGAGCAGTACGTC. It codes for CASSYPPTSGRGVFRYEQYV.

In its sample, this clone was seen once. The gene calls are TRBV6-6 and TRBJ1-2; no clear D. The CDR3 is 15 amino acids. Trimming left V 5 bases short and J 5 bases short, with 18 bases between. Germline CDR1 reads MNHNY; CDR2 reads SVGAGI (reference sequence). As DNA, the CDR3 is TGTGCCAGCAGTCAAGGGAGCGCCCCACTTTATGGCTACACCTTC. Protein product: CASSQGSAPLYGYTF.

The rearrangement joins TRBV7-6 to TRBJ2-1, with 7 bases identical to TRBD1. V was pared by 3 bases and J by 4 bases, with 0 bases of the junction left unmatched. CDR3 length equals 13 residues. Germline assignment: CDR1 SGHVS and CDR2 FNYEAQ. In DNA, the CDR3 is TGTGCCAGCAGCTTGACAGGGTACAATGAGCAGTTCTTC. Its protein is CASSLTGYNEQFF.

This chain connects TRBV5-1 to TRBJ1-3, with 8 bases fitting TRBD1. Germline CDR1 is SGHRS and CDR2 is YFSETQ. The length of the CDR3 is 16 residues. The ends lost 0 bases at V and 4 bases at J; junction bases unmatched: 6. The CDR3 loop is CASSLALPGGGNTIYF. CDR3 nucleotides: TGCGCCAGCAGCTTGGCCCTGCCAGGGGGCGGAAACACCATATATTTT.

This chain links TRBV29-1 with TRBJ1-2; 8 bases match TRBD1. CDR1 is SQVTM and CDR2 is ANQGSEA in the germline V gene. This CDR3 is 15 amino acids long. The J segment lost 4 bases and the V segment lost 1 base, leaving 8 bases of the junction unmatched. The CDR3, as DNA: TGCAGCGTTGAAGGAGGGACAGGCTTACCCTATGGCTACACCTTC. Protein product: CSVEGGTGLPYGYTF.

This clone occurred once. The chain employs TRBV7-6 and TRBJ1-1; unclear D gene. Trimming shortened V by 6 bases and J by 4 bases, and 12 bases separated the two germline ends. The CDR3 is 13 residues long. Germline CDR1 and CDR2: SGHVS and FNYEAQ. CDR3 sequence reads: CASSLLIGTEAFF. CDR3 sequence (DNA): TGTGCCAGCAGTTTACTAATCGGCACTGAAGCTTTCTTT.

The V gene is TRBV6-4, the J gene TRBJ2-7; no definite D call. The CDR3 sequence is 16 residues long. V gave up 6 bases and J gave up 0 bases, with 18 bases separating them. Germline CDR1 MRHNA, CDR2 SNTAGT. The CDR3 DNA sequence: TGTGCCAGCAGGGACCCCAGAGGTATTAGCTCCTACGAGCAGTACGTC. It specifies CASRDPRGISSYEQYV.

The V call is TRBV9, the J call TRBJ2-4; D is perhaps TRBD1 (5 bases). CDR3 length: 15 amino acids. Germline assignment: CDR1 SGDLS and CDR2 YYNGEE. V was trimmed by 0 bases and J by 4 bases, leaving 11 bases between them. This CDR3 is CASSVEGAPKNIQYF. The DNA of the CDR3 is TGTGCCAGCAGCGTAGAAGGGGCACCAAAAAACATTCAGTACTTC.

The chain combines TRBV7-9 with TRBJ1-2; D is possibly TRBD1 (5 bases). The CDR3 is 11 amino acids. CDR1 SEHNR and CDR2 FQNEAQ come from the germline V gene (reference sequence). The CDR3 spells CAAREGNGYTF. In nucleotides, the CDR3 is TGTGCAGCTAGGGAGGGGAATGGCTACACCTTC.

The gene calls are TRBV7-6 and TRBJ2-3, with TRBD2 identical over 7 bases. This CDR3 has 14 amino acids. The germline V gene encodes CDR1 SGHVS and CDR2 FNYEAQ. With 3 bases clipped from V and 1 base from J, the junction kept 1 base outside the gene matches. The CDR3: CASSFTSGTDTQYF. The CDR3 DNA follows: TGTGCCAGCAGCTTTACTAGCGGCACAGATACGCAGTATTTT.

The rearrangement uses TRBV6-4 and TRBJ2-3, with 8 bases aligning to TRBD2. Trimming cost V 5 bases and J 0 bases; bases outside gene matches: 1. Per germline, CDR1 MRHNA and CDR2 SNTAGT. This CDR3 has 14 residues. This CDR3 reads CASSLAGSTDTQYF. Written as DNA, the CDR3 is TGTGCCAGCAGTTTAGCGGGGAGCACAGATACGCAGTATTTT.

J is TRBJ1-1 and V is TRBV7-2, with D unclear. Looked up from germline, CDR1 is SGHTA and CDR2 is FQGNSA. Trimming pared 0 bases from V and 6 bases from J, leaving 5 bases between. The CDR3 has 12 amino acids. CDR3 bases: TGTGCCAGCAGCTTAGCGTTAGCTGAAGCTTTCTTT. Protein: CASSLALAEAFF.

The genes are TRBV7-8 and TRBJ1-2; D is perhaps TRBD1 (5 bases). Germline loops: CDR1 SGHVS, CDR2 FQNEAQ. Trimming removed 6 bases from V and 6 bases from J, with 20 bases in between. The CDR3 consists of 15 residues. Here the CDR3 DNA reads TGTGCCAGCAGTTTAAACACGGACGGAGGGGATGGCTACACCTTC. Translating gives CASSLNTDGGDGYTF.

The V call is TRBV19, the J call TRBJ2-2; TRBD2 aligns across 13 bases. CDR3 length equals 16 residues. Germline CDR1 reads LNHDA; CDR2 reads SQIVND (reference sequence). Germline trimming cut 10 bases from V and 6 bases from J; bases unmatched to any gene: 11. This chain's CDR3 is CATGGLAGAKAGELFF. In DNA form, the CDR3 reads TGTGCCACCGGAGGACTAGCGGGGGCAAAAGCCGGGGAGCTGTTTTTT.

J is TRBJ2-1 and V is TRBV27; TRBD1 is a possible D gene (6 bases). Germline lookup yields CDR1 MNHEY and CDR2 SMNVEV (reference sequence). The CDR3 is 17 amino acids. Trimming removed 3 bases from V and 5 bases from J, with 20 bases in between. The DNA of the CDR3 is TGTGCCAGCAGTTTCCGACAGGCTCCCATGACGAACAATGAGCAGTTCTTC. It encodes CASSFRQAPMTNNEQFF.

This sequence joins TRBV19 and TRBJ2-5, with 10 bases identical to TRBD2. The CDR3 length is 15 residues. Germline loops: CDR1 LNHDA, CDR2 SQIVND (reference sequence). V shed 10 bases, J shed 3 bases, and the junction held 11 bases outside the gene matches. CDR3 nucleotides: TGTGCCAAGAGACTAAGCGGGGGGGTGGAAGAGACCCAGTACTTC. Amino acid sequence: CAKRLSGGVEETQYF.

The CDR3 region is CASSDQGASGYTF. CDR3 nucleotides: TGCGCCAGCAGCGATCAGGGGGCGAGTGGCTACACCTTC. This chain links TRBV10-2 with TRBJ1-2; 8 bases fit TRBD1. There are 13 residues in the CDR3. CDR1 is WSHSY, CDR2 SAAADI, per germline. The ends lost 6 bases at V and 7 bases at J; junction bases unmatched: 7.

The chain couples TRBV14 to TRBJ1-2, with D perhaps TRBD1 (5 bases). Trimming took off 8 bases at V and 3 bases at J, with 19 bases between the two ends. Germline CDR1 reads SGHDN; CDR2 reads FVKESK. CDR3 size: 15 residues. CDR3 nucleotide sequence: TGTGCCAGCTCCCCGTCGGCCGGGACTTACTATGGCTACACCTTC. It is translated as CASSPSAGTYYGYTF.

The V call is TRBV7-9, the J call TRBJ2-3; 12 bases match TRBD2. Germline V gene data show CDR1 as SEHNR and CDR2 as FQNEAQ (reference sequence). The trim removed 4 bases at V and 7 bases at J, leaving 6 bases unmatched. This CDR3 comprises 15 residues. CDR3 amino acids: CASSSLAGGPHTQYF. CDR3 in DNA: TGTGCCAGCAGCTCTCTAGCGGGAGGGCCACATACGCAGTATTTT.

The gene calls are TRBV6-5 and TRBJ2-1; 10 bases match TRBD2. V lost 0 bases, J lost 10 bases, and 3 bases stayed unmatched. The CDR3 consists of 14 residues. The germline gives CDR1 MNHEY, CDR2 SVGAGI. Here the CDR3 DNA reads TGTGCCAGCAGTTACTCTGTAGCGGGAGGCGAGCAGTTCTTC. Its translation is CASSYSVAGGEQFF.

CDR3 amino acids: CASSDERFSSYNEQFF. The CDR3 coding sequence is TGTGCCAGCAGCGACGAGCGGTTTAGCTCCTACAATGAGCAGTTCTTC. The chain uses TRBV9 and TRBJ2-1; TRBD2 might be the D (5 bases). V shed 3 bases and J shed 0 bases, with 13 bases lying between them. From germline, CDR1 is SGDLS and CDR2 YYNGEE. The CDR3 runs to 16 residues.

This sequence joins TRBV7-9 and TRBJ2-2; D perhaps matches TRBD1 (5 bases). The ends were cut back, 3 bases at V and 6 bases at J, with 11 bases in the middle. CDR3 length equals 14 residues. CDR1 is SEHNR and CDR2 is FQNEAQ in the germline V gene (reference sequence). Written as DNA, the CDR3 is TGTGCCAGCAGCTTCGGACAAGTGGCCGGGGAGCTGTTTTTT. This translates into CASSFGQVAGELFF.

In DNA form, the CDR3 reads TGTGCCAGCAGTTTGGACAGCAACAGGGGCGGCCAGCCCCAGCATTTT. Its translation: CASSLDSNRGGQPQHF. This chain connects TRBV27 to TRBJ1-5, with 7 positions matching TRBD1. In germline, CDR1 is MNHEY, CDR2 SMNVEV (reference sequence). J lost 7 bases, V lost 3 bases, and 12 bases had no gene match. The CDR3 totals 16 residues.

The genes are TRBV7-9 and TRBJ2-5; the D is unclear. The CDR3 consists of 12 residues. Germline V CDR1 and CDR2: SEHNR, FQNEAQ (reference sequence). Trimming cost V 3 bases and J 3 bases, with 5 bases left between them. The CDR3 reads CASSLTEETQYF. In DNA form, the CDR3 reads TGTGCCAGCAGCTTGACTGAAGAGACCCAGTACTTC.

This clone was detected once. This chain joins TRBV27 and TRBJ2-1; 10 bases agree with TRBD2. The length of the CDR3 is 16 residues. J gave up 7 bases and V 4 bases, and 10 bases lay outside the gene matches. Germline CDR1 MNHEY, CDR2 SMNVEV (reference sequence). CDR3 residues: CASSYRGLADFNEQFF. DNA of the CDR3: TGTGCCAGCAGTTACCGCGGACTAGCGGATTTTAATGAGCAGTTCTTC.